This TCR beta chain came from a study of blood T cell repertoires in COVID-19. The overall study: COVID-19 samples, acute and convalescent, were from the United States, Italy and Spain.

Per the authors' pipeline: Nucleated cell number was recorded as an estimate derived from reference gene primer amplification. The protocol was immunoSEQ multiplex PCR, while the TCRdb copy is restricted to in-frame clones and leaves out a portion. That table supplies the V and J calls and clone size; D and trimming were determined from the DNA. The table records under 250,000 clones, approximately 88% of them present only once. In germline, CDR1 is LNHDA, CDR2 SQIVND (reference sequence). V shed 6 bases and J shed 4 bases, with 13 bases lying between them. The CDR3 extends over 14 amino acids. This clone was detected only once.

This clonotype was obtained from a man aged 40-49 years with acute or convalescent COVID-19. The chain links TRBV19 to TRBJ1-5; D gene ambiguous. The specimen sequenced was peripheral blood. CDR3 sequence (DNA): TGTGCCAGTAGCCCCCGGGAGGGAAATCAGCCCCAGCATTTT. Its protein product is CASSPREGNQPQHF.